This TCR beta chain was captured by sequencing in a study of blood T cell repertoires in COVID-19. Background on the study: The United States, Italy and Spain provided the acute and convalescent COVID-19 samples. Sample material is recorded as cDNA or gDNA derived from T cells, B-cell-depleted T cells, or PBMCs.

Per the original methods: Quantification of nucleated cells was approximated via reference gene primer amplification. Profiling relied on immunoSEQ multiplex PCR, and the TCRdb table lists in-frame clones only, not all of them. From that table come the V and J calls and clone size; the DNA was used to work out D and trimming. The table includes about 12,000 clones, around 90% detected once. Germline CDR1 is SGHRS and CDR2 is YFSETQ. The CDR3 spans 13 residues. V trimming: 4 bases; J trimming: 7 bases; junction bases outside the gene matches: 8. This chain joins TRBV5-1 and TRBJ2-7; 7 nucleotides line up with TRBD2. This clonotype was obtained from a human donor in a cohort sampled during active COVID-19. The sample was peripheral blood. The CDR3 sequence: CASSTRTRREQYF. DNA for the CDR3: TGCGCCAGCAGCACCCGGACTAGGCGGGAGCAGTACTTC. Supplemented by reference TRBV5-1 and TRBJ2-7, the full variable domain reads KAGVTQTPRYLIKTRGQQVTLSCSPISGHRSVSWYQQTPGQGLQFLFEYFSETQRNKGNFPGRFSGRQFSNSRSEMNVSTLELGDSALYLCASSTRTRREQYFGPGTRLTVT.